The 16 T cell receptor beta chains presented below share a single source sample, sequenced in a study of untreated major depressive disorder. Assay: immunoSEQ multiplex PCR; the TCRdb copy retains only in-frame clones and omits some. The table lists roughly 22,000 clones, just under 90% of them singletons. Source material: CD4+ T cells from PBMCs. The receptors come from a woman aged 40 to 50 in good health.

This chain uses TRBV4-2 with TRBJ2-2; 8 bases are a match to TRBD2. Germline CDR1 LGHNA, CDR2 YNFKEQ. The CDR3 is made up of 17 amino acids. V trimming: 0 bases; J trimming: 4 bases; junction bases outside the gene matches: 7. The CDR3: CASSQDPAGAITGELFF. The DNA of the CDR3 is TGTGCCAGCAGCCAAGATCCAGCGGGGGCGATCACCGGGGAGCTGTTTTTT.

The V and J genes are TRBV30 and TRBJ1-3; no firm D call. Germline CDR1 reads GTSNPN; CDR2 reads SVGIG (reference sequence). This CDR3 is 14 amino acids long. Trimming shortened V by 1 base and J by 0 bases, and 7 bases separated the two germline ends. Written as DNA, the CDR3 is TGTGCCTGGAGTGCGACGAGCTCTGGAAACACCATATATTTT. Translating gives CAWSATSSGNTIYF.

The rearrangement joins TRBV19 to TRBJ2-2; 9 nucleotides agree with TRBD1. The CDR3 consists of 15 residues. The germline CDR1 and CDR2 sequences are LNHDA and SQIVND (reference sequence). Germline trimming cut 6 bases from V and 0 bases from J; bases unmatched to any gene: 2. The CDR3 region is CASRDRGSNTGELFF. For the CDR3, the DNA is TGTGCCAGTAGAGACAGGGGGTCGAACACCGGGGAGCTGTTTTTT. The variable domain in full, with the rest retrieved from reference TRBV19 and TRBJ2-2, is DGGITQSPKYLFRKEGQNVTLSCEQNLNHDAMYWYRQDPGQGLRLIYYSQIVNDFQKGDIAEGYSVSREKKESFPLTVTSAQKNPTAFYLCASRDRGSNTGELFFGEGSRLTVL.

The CDR3, as DNA: TGTGCCAGCAGCCCTAGCGGGGAGGAGACCCAGTACTTC. Amino acid sequence: CASSPSGEETQYF. The chain has TRBV25-1 and TRBJ2-5, with 9 bases aligning to TRBD2. The CDR3 spans 13 residues. The V segment lost 6 bases and the J segment 5 bases; nucleotides outside the gene matches: 4. Germline V gene sequence: CDR1 MGHDK, CDR2 SYGVNS.

This rearrangement joins TRBV30 to TRBJ1-5, with 7 bases that match TRBD1. CDR1 is GTSNPN and CDR2 is SVGIG in the germline V gene (reference sequence). After removal of 0 bases from V and 0 bases from J, the junction contained 11 bases not matched to a gene. The CDR3 length is 18 residues. CDR3 nucleotide sequence: TGTGCCTGGAGTGTGAACTACCGGGACAGCTATAGCAATCAGCCCCAGCATTTT. It specifies CAWSVNYRDSYSNQPQHF.

The genes are TRBV2 and TRBJ2-4; tentatively, D is TRBD1 (6 bases). The V gene lost 7 bases and the J gene lost 5 bases, with 15 bases spanning the gap. Germline V gene data show CDR1 as SNHLY and CDR2 as FYNNEI. CDR3 size: 14 residues. The CDR3 coding sequence is TGTGCCAGCACACGGGACACCGGAGAAAACATTCAGTACTTC. Its protein is CASTRDTGENIQYF.

This sequence joins TRBV5-6 and TRBJ2-3; TRBD2 might be the D (6 bases). The germline V gene has CDR1 SGHDT and CDR2 YYEEEE. This CDR3 is built from 15 residues. The V gene lost 0 bases and the J gene lost 5 bases, with 13 bases spanning the gap. The CDR3 is CASSLDAAGEDTQYF. For the CDR3, the DNA is TGTGCCAGCAGCTTGGATGCAGCGGGTGAAGATACGCAGTATTTT.

Only a few counts were recorded for this clone. The rearrangement links TRBV29-1 to TRBJ2-2; 7 positions agree with TRBD2. The CDR3 is 11 residues long. The germline V gene has CDR1 SQVTM and CDR2 ANQGSEA. The ends lost 7 bases at V and 6 bases at J; junction bases unmatched: 2. CDR3 nucleotide sequence: TGCAGCGGGCGGGAGTCCGGGGAGCTGTTTTTT. Protein product: CSGRESGELFF.

This clone appeared once. The chain combines TRBV6-4 with TRBJ1-2, with D possibly TRBD1 on 5 matching bases. The germline V gene has CDR1 MRHNA and CDR2 SNTAGT. This CDR3 is built from 14 residues. Trimming cost V 6 bases and J 7 bases, with 18 bases left between them. The CDR3 loop reads CASSRNSGLGGYTF. DNA for the CDR3: TGTGCCAGCAGCCGAAATTCAGGGTTAGGTGGCTACACCTTC.

V gene TRBV6-1 combines with J gene TRBJ2-1; perhaps TRBD2 as D (5 bases). Germline CDR1 is MNHNS and CDR2 is SASEGT. The length of the CDR3 is 16 residues. The V end was cut by 6 bases, the J end by 0 bases, with 15 bases between. The CDR3 sequence is CASRESGISSYNEQFF. Here the CDR3 DNA reads TGTGCCAGCAGAGAATCGGGGATAAGCTCCTACAATGAGCAGTTCTTC.

V gene TRBV4-1 combines with J gene TRBJ2-1; 9 positions match TRBD2. With V trimmed by 0 bases and J by 7 bases, 22 bases remained unmatched. This CDR3 is built from 21 residues. Germline CDR1 MGHRA, CDR2 YSYEKL. CDR3 protein: CASSQDLGSNLAGARANEQFF. CDR3 DNA: TGCGCCAGCAGCCAAGATCTGGGATCGAACTTAGCGGGGGCAAGGGCGAATGAGCAGTTCTTC.

The V call is TRBV10-3, the J call TRBJ1-5, with a possible D match to TRBD1 (5 bases). Per the germline V gene, CDR1 is ENHRY and CDR2 is SYGVKD. This CDR3 is built from 14 residues. Trimming pared 4 bases from V and 2 bases from J, leaving 9 bases between. The CDR3 DNA is TGTGCCATCAGTGGGCAGGGAGGCAATCAGCCCCAGCATTTT. Protein: CAISGQGGNQPQHF.

This sequence joins TRBV10-3 and TRBJ1-1, with D perhaps TRBD1 (6 bases). The CDR3 consists of 14 residues. V was trimmed by 5 bases and J by 3 bases, leaving 13 bases between them. Germline lookup yields CDR1 ENHRY and CDR2 SYGVKD. The CDR3, as DNA: TGTGCCATCAGTACTACAGGGCCTGACACTGAAGCTTTCTTT. It is translated as CAISTTGPDTEAFF.

V usage is TRBV30 and J usage is TRBJ1-2; D may be TRBD1 (5 bases). This CDR3 has 14 residues. Germline V gives CDR1 GTSNPN, CDR2 SVGIG (reference sequence). Between the trimmed V and J ends, which lost 4 bases and 8 bases, there was a span of 20 bases. CDR3 residues: CAWIMGGKVGGYTF. The DNA for the CDR3 is TGTGCCTGGATCATGGGGGGGAAGGTGGGAGGCTACACCTTC.

This clone has only one observation. The chain is built from TRBV6-4 and TRBJ2-1; 8 positions match TRBD2. The CDR3 totals 15 residues. Germline V gene lookup returns CDR1 MRHNA and CDR2 SNTAGT. V shed 7 bases and J 12 bases; nucleotides not matched to a gene: 17. CDR3 DNA: TGTGCCAGCACCCGACCAGCGGGAGAACACCAAGGGCAGTTCTTC. Protein product: CASTRPAGEHQGQFF.

The V gene is TRBV7-2, the J gene TRBJ2-7, with unresolved D. CDR1 is SGHTA and CDR2 is FQGNSA in the germline V gene. The CDR3 extends over 11 amino acids. The V end was cut by 5 bases, the J end by 2 bases, with 4 bases between. This CDR3 reads CASSPPYEQYV. The CDR3 DNA follows: TGTGCCAGCAGCCCACCCTACGAGCAGTACGTC.